This T cell receptor (beta chain) was documented in a study of OX40 agonist ivuxolimab in advanced cancers. Study at large: Of the patients, three showed partial responses, one with hepatocellular carcinoma and two with cutaneous melanoma.

In regard to this clone: The antigen remains undetermined.

Notes on the study in general: Partial responders receiving 0.1-3.0 mg/kg showed among the lowest clonal expansion.

Produced via immunoSEQ multiplex PCR; TCRdb's table is partial and in-frame only. The data show about 69,000 clones, approximately 91% seen once. V gave up 5 bases and J gave up 2 bases; unmatched junction bases: 6. The CDR3 is 16 amino acids. Germline V gene sequence: CDR1 LNHDA, CDR2 SQIVND (reference sequence). This clonotype was sampled from an adult with an advanced solid tumor such as melanoma, head and neck, liver or kidney cancer. V and J are TRBV19 and TRBJ2-3, with 11 positions matching TRBD2. The sample was CD4+ or CD8+ T cells sorted from blood, taken in a trial of the OX40 agonist ivuxolimab. The CDR3 loop is CASSSGLAVLTDTQYF. The CDR3 nucleotides read TGTGCCAGTAGTTCGGGACTAGCGGTCCTCACAGATACGCAGTATTTT.